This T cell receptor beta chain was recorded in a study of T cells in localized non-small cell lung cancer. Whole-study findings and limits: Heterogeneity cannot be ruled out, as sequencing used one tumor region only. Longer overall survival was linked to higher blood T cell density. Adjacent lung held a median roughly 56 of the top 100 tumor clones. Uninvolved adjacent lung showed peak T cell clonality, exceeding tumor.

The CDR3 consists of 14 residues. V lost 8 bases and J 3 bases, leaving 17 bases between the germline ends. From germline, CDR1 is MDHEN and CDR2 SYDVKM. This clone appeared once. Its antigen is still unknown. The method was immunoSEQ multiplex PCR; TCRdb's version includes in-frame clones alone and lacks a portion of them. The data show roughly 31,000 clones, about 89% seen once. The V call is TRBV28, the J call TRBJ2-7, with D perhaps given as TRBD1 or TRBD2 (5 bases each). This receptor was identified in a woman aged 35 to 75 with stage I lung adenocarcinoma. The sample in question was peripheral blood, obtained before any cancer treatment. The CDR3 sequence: CASAFSGTGYEQYF. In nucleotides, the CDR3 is TGTGCCAGCGCCTTTTCCGGGACGGGCTACGAGCAGTACTTC.